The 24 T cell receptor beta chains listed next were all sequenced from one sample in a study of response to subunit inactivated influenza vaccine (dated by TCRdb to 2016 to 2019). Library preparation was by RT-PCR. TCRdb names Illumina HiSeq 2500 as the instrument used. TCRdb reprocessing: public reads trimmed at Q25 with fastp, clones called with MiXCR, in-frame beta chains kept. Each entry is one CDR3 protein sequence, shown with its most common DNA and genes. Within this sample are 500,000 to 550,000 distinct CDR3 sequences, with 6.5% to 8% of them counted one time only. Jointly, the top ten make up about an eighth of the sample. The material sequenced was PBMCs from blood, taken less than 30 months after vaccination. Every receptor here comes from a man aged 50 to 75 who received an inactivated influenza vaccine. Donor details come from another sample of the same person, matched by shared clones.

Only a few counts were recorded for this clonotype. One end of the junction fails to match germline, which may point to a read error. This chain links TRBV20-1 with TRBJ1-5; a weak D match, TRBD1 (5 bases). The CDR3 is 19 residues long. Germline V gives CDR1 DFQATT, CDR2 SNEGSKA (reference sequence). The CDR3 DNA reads TGCAGTGCTAGAGATCCCCTAAGACTGACAGCATTTAGCGATCAGCCCCAGCATTTT. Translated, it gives CSARDPLRLTAFSDQPQHF.

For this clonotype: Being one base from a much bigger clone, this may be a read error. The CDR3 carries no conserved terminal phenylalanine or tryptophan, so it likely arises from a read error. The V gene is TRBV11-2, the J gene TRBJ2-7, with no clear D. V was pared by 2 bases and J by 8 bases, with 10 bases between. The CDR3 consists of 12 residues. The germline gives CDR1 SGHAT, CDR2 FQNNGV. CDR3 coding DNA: TGTGCCAGCAGCTTATACACCCTCCAGCAGTACCTC. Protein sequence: CASSLYTLQQYL.

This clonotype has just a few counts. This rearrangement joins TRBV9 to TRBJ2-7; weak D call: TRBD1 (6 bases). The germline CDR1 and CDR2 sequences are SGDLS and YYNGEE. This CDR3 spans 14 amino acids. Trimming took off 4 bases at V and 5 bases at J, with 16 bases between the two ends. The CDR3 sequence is CASSPSGQIDEQYF. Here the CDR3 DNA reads TGTGCCAGCAGCCCCTCTGGACAGATTGACGAGCAGTACTTC.

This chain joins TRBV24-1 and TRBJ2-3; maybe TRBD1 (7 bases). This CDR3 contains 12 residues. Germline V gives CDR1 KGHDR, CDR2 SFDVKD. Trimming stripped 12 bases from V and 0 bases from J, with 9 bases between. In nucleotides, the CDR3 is TGTGCCGCGGGACAGAGCACAGATACGCAGTATTTT. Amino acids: CAAGQSTDTQYF.

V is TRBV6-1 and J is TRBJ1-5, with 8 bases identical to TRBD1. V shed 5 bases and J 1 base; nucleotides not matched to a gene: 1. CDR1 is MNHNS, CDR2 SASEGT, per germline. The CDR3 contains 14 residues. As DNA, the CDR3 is TGTGCCAGCAGTCAGGGGGCGAGCAATCAGCCCCAGCATTTT. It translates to CASSQGASNQPQHF.

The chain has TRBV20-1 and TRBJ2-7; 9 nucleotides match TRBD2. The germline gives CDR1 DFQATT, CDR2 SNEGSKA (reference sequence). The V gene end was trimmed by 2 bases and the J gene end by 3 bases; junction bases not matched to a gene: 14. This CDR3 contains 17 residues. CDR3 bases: TGCAGTGCTAGACGGCAACTTAGCGGGAGCTTTGGCTACGAGCAGTACTTC. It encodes CSARRQLSGSFGYEQYF.

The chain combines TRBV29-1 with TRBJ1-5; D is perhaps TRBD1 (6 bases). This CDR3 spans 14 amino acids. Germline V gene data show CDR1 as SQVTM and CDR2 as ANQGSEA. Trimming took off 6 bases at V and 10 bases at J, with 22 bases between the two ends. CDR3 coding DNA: TGCAGCGTCCGTACCAACAGGGCGGGGGATCCCCAGCATTTT. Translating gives CSVRTNRAGDPQHF.

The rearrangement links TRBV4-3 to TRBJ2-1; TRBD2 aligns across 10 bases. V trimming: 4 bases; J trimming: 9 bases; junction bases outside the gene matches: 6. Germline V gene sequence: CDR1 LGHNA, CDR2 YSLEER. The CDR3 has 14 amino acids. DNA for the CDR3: TGCGCCAGCAGCCTAGGGACTAGCGAAGCTGAGCAGTTCTTC. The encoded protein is CASSLGTSEAEQFF.

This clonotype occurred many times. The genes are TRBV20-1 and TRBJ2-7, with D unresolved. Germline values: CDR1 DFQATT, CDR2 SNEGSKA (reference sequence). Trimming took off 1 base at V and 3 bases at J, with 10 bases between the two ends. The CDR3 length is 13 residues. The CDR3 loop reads CSARVNSNYEQYF. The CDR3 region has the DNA TGCAGTGCTAGAGTTAACAGTAACTACGAGCAGTACTTC.

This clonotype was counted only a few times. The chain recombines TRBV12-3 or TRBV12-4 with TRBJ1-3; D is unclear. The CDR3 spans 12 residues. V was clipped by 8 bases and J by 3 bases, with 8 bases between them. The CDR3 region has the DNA TGTGCCAGCCGCCTAGGTGGAAACACCATATATTTT. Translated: CASRLGGNTIYF.

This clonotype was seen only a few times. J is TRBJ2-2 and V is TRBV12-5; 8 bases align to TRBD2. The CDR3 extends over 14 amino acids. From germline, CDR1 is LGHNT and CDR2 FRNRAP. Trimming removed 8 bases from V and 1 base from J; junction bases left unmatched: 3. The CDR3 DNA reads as TGTGCTAGTAGCGGGGGACTGAACACCGGGGAGCTGTTTTTT. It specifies CASSGGLNTGELFF.

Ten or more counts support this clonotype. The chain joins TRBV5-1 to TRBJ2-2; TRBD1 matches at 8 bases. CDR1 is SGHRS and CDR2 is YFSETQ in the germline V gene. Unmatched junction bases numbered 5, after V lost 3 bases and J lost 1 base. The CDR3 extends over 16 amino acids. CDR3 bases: TGCGCCAGCAGCTCGGGACAGGCCCAGAACACCGGGGAGCTGTTTTTT. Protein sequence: CASSSGQAQNTGELFF.

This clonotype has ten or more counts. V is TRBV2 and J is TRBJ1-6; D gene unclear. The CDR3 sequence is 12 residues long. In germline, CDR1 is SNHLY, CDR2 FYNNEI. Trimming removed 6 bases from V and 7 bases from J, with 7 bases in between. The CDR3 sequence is CASSPNNSPLHF. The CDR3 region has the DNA TGTGCCAGCAGCCCTAACAATTCACCCCTCCACTTT.

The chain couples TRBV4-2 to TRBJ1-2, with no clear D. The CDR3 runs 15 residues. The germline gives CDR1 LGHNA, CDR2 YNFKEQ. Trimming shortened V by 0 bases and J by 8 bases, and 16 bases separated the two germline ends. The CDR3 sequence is CASSQDLTWARGYTF. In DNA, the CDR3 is TGTGCCAGCAGCCAAGACCTAACATGGGCCCGAGGCTACACCTTC.

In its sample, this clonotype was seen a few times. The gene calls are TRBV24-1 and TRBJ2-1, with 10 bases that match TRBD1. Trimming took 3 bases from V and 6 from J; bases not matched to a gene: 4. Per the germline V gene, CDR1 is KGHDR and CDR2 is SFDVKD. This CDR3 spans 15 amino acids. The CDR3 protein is CATSDVRTGGNEQFF. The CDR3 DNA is TGTGCCACCAGTGATGTCCGGACAGGGGGCAATGAGCAGTTCTTC.

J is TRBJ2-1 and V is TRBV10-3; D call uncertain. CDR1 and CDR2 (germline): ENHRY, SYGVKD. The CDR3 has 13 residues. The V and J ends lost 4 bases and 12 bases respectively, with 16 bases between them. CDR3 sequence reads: CAISAKSDLGQFF. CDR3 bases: TGTGCCATCAGTGCTAAGTCAGATCTTGGGCAGTTCTTC.

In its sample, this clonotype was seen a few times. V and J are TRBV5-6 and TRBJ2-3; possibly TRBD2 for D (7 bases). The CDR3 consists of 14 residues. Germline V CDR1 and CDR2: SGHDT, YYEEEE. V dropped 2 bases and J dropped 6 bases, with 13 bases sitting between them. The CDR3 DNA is TGTGCCAGCAGCTTTGGGGGGGCCGGTGATACGCAGTATTTT. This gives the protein CASSFGGAGDTQYF.

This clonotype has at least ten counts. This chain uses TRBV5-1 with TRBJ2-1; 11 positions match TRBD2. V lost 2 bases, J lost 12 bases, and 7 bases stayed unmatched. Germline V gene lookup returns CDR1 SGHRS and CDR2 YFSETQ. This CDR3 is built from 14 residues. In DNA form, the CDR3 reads TGCGCCAGCAGCTTAGGGACTAGCGGCCTAGGGCAGTTCTTC. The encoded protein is CASSLGTSGLGQFF.

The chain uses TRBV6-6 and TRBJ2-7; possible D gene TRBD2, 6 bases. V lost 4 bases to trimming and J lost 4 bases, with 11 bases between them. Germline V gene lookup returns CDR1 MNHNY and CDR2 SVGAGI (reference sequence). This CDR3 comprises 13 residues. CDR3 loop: CASSWGLAYEQYF. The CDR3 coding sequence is TGTGCCAGCAGTTGGGGACTGGCTTACGAGCAGTACTTC.

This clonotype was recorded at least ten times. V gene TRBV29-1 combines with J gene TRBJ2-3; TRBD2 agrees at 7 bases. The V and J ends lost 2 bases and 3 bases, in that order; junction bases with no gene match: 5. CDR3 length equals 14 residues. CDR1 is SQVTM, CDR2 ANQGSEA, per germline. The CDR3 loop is CSVETAGDTDTQYF. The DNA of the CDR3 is TGCAGCGTTGAAACGGCGGGAGATACAGATACGCAGTATTTT.

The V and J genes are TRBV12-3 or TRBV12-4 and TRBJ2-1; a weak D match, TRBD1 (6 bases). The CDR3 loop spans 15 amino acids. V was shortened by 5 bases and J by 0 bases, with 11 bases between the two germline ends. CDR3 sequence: CASSDTGLSYNEQFF. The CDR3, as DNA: TGTGCCAGCAGTGACACAGGGCTCTCCTACAATGAGCAGTTCTTC.

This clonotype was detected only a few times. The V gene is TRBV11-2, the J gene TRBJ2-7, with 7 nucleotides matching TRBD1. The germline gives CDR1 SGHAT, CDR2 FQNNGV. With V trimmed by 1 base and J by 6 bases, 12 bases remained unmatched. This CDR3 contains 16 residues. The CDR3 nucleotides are TGTGCCAGCAGCTTAGTCCGGGACAGTGTATTTGGCGAGCAGTACTTC. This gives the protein CASSLVRDSVFGEQYF.

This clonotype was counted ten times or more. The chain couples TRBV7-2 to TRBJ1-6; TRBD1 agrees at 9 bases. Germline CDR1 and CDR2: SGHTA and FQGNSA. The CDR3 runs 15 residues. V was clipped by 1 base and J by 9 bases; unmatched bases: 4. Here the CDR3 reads CASSLGGTGRSPLHF. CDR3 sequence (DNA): TGTGCCAGCAGCTTAGGGGGGACAGGGCGTTCACCCCTCCACTTT. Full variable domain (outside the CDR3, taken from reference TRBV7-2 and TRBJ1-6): GAGVSQSPSNKVTEKGKDVELRCDPISGHTALYWYRQSLGQGLEFLIYFQGNSAPDKSGLPSDRFSAERTGGSVSTLTIQRTQQEDSAVYLCASSLGGTGRSPLHFGNGTRLTVT.

CDR3 nucleotides: TGTGCCAGCAGCCAGCTAGCGGGAGGGCCTTCCTACAATGAGCAGTTCTTC. Encoded protein: CASSQLAGGPSYNEQFF. The chain employs TRBV3-1 and TRBJ2-1; 12 nucleotides line up with TRBD2. V was clipped by 3 bases and J by 1 base; unmatched bases: 4. The CDR3 has 17 residues. The germline gives CDR1 LGHDT, CDR2 YNNKEL (reference sequence).